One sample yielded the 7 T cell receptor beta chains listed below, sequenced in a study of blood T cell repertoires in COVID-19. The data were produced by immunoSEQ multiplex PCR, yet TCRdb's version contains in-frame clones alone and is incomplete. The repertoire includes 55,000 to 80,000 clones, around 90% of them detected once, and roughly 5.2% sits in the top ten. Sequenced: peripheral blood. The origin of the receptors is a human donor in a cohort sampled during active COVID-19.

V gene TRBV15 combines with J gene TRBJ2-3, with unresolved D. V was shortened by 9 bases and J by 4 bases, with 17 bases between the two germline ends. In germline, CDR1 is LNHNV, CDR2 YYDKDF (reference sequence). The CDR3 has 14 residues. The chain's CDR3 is CATESSPNPDTQYF. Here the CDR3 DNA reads TGTGCCACGGAGAGCTCCCCTAACCCAGATACGCAGTATTTT.

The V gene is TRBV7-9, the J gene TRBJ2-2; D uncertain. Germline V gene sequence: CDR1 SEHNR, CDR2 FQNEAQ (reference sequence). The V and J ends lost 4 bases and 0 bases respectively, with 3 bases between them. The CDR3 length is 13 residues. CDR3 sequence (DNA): TGTGCCAGCAGCTCTCCGAACACCGGGGAGCTGTTTTTT. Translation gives CASSSPNTGELFF.

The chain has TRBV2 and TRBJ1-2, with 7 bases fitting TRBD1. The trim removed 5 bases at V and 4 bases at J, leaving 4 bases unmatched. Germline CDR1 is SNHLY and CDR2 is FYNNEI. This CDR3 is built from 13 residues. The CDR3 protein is CASSPTGPYGYTF. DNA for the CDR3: TGTGCCAGCAGTCCGACAGGGCCCTATGGCTACACCTTC.

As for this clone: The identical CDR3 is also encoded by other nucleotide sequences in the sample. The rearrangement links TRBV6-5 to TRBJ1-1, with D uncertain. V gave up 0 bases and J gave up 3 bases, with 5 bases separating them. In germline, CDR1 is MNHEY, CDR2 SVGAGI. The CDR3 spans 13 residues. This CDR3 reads CASSYSADTEAFF. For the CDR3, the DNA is TGTGCCAGCAGTTACTCGGCAGACACTGAAGCTTTCTTT.

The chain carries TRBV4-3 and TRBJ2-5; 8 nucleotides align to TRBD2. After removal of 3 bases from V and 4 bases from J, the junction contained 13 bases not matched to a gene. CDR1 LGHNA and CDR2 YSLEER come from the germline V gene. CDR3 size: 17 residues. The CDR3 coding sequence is TGCGCCAGCAGCCAGGGGGTAAGCGGGAGTAATGGAGAGACCCAGTACTTC. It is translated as CASSQGVSGSNGETQYF.

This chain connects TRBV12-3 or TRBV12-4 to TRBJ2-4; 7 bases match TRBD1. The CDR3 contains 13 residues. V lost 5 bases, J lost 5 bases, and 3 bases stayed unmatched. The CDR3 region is CASSRDSQNIQYF. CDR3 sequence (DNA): TGTGCCAGCAGTCGGGACAGCCAAAACATTCAGTACTTC.

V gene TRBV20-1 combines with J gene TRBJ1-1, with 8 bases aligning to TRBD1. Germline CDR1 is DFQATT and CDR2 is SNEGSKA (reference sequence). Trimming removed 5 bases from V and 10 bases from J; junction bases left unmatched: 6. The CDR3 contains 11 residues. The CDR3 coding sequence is TGCAGTGCTCTGGACAGGGAGGCAGCTTTCTTT. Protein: CSALDREAAFF.